This T cell receptor beta chain originates from a study of Ad26.COV2.S vaccination and SARS-CoV-2 variants. General study points: There was a possibility that the TCR breadth and depth analyses underestimated total T cell responses.

The data were produced by immunoSEQ multiplex PCR, yet TCRdb's version contains in-frame clones alone and is incomplete. The table records about 400,000 clones, 83% of them present only once. Treatment reported: over 15 received Ad26.COV2.S at low or high dose, single or two shots; 5 received placebo; per-sample allocation not given. The investigators took samples on day 63 after the first vaccine or placebo injection. This CDR3 comprises 13 residues. Germline V gene data show CDR1 as MDHEN and CDR2 as SYDVKM. V dropped 3 bases and J dropped 3 bases, with 6 bases sitting between them. Points on this clone: Its antigen remains unidentified.

The input for sequencing was peripheral blood, taken in a trial of Ad26.COV2.S vaccine versus placebo. The rearrangement uses TRBV28 and TRBJ2-1; D is unresolved. This clonotype was obtained from a person between 18 and 65 years old who received the Ad26.COV2.S COVID-19 vaccine or a placebo. The CDR3 reads CASSLVYYNEQFF. The DNA for the CDR3 is TGTGCCAGCAGTTTGGTCTACTACAATGAGCAGTTCTTC.